This section outlines one T cell receptor (beta chain) sequence together with its context. Alongside a J-beta primer mix, a sample-barcoded 5' primer served in a second PCR lasting about 6 to 11 cycles. Each CDR3 protein is one row after TCRdb ran MiXCR on the 5' RACE reads. There are approximately 600,000 distinct CDR3 sequences in the sample; around 54% occur only once, and roughly 34% lies in the top ten. The source of the sample is a study of blood T cells in healthy people across ages. V was pared by 0 bases and J by 0 bases, with 12 bases between. The CDR3 consists of 18 residues. Looked up from germline, CDR1 is MNHEY and CDR2 is SVGEGT.

The TCR was taken from a man in his fifties or sixties in good health. Material for sequencing was blood. This rearrangement joins TRBV6-2 or TRBV6-3 to TRBJ2-6; TRBD1 might be the D (6 bases). The CDR3 loop is CASSYSTGHPSGANVLTF. The CDR3 bases are TGTGCCAGCAGTTACTCGACAGGCCACCCCTCTGGGGCCAACGTCCTGACTTTC.